This T cell receptor beta chain was documented in a study of post-analysis software for immune sequencing data. Of note for this clonotype: Its antigen is as yet unknown.

Prepared TCR beta cDNA libraries contained unique molecular identifiers. The source material, about 0.85 to 11 million T cells, gave rise to about 500,000 cDNA molecules. TCRdb used MiXCR to reprocess the PCR reads, holding one entry per CDR3 protein. Here the sample spans around 440,000 distinct CDR3 sequences, around 40% being singletons. The CDR3 sequence is 15 residues long. Per germline, CDR1 SGHAT and CDR2 FQNNGV. Study conclusions and caveats: The study found TRBV5-6, TRBV5-1 and TRBV20-1 among roughly 5 TRBV segments more frequent in patients than controls. Normalized Chao1 diversity in multiple sclerosis patients fell significantly below that of controls. The authors found that F measure strongly co-clustered same-batch samples.

The sequencing sample was made of blood. The V call is TRBV11-2, the J call TRBJ2-5; 7 nucleotides match TRBD2. The J call is in doubt because the DNA end fits TRBJ2-7 better. This receptor was taken from a girl aged 10 to 17 with multiple sclerosis. The CDR3 is CASSSRRGSRYEQYF. The CDR3 DNA reads as TGTGCCAGCAGCTCCCGGCGCGGGAGCAGATACGAGCAGTACTTC.